This paragraph reports one T cell receptor (beta chain). Its specificity is not known. V dropped 6 bases and J dropped 7; count of bases not matched to a gene: 9. Germline-derived CDR1 and CDR2 are WSHSY and SAAADI. The CDR3 has 14 amino acids. This sample was included in a study of T cell responses to AZD1222 COVID-19 vaccine. Study findings and constraints: Repertoires were obtained solely post-peak T cell response. CD4 TCRs associated with vaccination spanned spike, dominating at 160-218 and 743-854. Only a handful of AZD1222 recipients, several in all, had baseline seropositivity.

Only in-frame clones appear in the TCRdb table, and some are missing; sequencing was by immunoSEQ multiplex PCR. This table has about 110,000 clones, around 93% appearing once. Pooled samples include second doses given at about 4 or 12 weeks. The J gene is TRBJ1-1, the V gene TRBV10-2, with TRBD1 matching 9 bases. The clonotype was recovered from an adult who received the AZD1222 COVID-19 vaccine. Sample: peripheral blood, taken 28 days after the second AZD1222 dose. The CDR3 bases are TGCGCCAGCAGCGACCGGACAGGGGAGAGTGAAGCTTTCTTT. It codes for CASSDRTGESEAFF.